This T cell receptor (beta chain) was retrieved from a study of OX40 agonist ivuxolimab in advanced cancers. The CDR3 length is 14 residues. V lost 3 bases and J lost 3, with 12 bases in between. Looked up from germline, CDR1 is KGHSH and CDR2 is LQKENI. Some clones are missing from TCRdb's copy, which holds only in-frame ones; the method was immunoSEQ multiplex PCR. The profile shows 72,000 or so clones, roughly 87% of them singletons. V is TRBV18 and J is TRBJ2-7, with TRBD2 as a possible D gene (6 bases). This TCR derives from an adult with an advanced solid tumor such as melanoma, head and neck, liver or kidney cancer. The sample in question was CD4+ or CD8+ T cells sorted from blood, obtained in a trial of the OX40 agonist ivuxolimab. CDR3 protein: CASSPAGRLYEQYF. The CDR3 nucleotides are TGTGCCAGCTCACCCGCGGGACGGCTCTACGAGCAGTACTTC.